A single sample gave rise to the 27 T cell receptor beta chains below, sequenced in a study of Ad26.COV2.S vaccination and SARS-CoV-2 variants. Treatment defined: 15 to 20 received Ad26.COV2.S at low or high dose, single or two shots; five or six received placebo; per-sample allocation not given. Collection of the samples took place on day 63 after the first injection of vaccine or placebo. Produced via immunoSEQ multiplex PCR; TCRdb's table is partial and in-frame only. This sample carries roughly 500,000 clones, around 88% of them seen once, and the ten largest clones take 9.5% to 15%. The sample consisted of peripheral blood, taken in a trial of Ad26.COV2.S vaccine versus placebo. The source of these receptors is a person aged 18-65 years who received the Ad26.COV2.S COVID-19 vaccine or a placebo.

The chain employs TRBV5-1 and TRBJ2-5; D possibly uses TRBD1 or TRBD2 (6 bases each). Germline lookup yields CDR1 SGHRS and CDR2 YFSETQ. The CDR3 has 17 amino acids. V was clipped by 4 bases and J by 1 base, with 20 bases between them. This CDR3 reads CASSLVSSGGFQETQYF. CDR3 DNA sequence: TGCGCCAGCAGCCTCGTATCGTCCGGGGGCTTCCAAGAGACCCAGTACTTC.

The chain recombines TRBV7-8 with TRBJ2-1; a possible D gene is TRBD2 (6 bases). Germline V gene data show CDR1 as SGHVS and CDR2 as FQNEAQ. With 6 bases removed from V and 0 bases from J, the gap between germline ends came to 12 bases. The CDR3 length is 15 residues. The CDR3 DNA reads as TGTGCCAGCAGGTACCGGGACTTCTCCTACAATGAGCAGTTCTTC. Protein sequence: CASRYRDFSYNEQFF. The whole variable domain, remainder taken from reference TRBV7-8 and TRBJ2-1, is GAGVSQSPRYKVAKRGQDVALRCDPISGHVSLFWYQQALGQGPEFLTYFQNEAQLDKSGLPSDRFFAERPEGSVSTLKIQRTQQEDSAVYLCASRYRDFSYNEQFFGPGTRLTVL.

This chain connects TRBV27 to TRBJ2-7; TRBD2 matches at 9 bases. CDR1 and CDR2 (germline): MNHEY, SMNVEV (reference sequence). The V and J ends lost 5 bases and 4 bases, in that order; junction bases with no gene match: 6. The CDR3 loop spans 14 amino acids. Here the CDR3 reads CASSAGGPRYEQYF. The CDR3 DNA reads as TGTGCCAGCAGTGCGGGAGGGCCAAGGTACGAGCAGTACTTC.

The V call is TRBV11-2, the J call TRBJ2-7, with 11 bases aligning to TRBD2. The V gene's germline CDR1 is SGHAT and CDR2 FQNNGV. The CDR3 runs to 14 residues. Trimming at V came to 4 bases and at J to 4 bases, leaving 3 bases not matched to a gene. As DNA, the CDR3 is TGTGCCAGCAGCTCTAGCGGGAGGATTTACGAGCAGTACTTC. This encodes CASSSSGRIYEQYF.

The chain has TRBV7-9 and TRBJ2-1; 9 bases fit TRBD2. Germline CDR1 and CDR2: SEHNR and FQNEAQ (reference sequence). CDR3 size: 15 residues. Losses at the gene ends were 1 base for V and 7 bases for J; bases not matched to a gene: 5. CDR3 protein: CASSLEGGRGNEQFF. The CDR3 region has the DNA TGTGCCAGCAGCTTAGAAGGCGGGAGGGGGAATGAGCAGTTCTTC.

This chain links TRBV18 with TRBJ1-1; D ambiguous. V lost 4 bases, J lost 2 bases, and 5 bases lay in between. The CDR3 is made up of 12 amino acids. Germline lookup yields CDR1 KGHSH and CDR2 LQKENI. CDR3 sequence (DNA): TGTGCCAGCTCACGTATTAACACTGAAGCTTTCTTT. Translation: CASSRINTEAFF.

The V and J genes are TRBV5-6 and TRBJ2-2; perhaps TRBD1 as D (6 bases). The CDR3 loop spans 15 amino acids. Germline V gives CDR1 SGHDT, CDR2 YYEEEE. The V gene lost 3 bases and the J gene lost 5 bases, with 14 bases spanning the gap. The CDR3 DNA reads TGTGCCAGCAGCTCCCCAAGGGGGTGGACCGGGGAGCTGTTTTTT. It specifies CASSSPRGWTGELFF.

The chain couples TRBV28 to TRBJ1-1, with D unresolved. The CDR3 consists of 14 residues. Per the germline V gene, CDR1 is MDHEN and CDR2 is SYDVKM. Trimming removed 1 base at V and 7 bases at J, with 13 bases between. The CDR3 coding sequence is TGTGCCAGCAGTTTATATTTGGAGTCAGTTGAAGCTTTCTTT. It encodes CASSLYLESVEAFF.

This sequence joins TRBV11-2 and TRBJ2-7, with D perhaps given as TRBD1 or TRBD2 (5 bases each). CDR1 is SGHAT, CDR2 FQNNGV, per germline. With 5 bases removed from V and 1 base from J, the gap between germline ends came to 18 bases. The CDR3 length is 16 residues. The CDR3 here is CASSRTRDLRSYEQYF. In DNA form, the CDR3 reads TGTGCCAGCAGCCGAACTCGGGACCTCCGATCCTACGAGCAGTACTTC.

This clone has a handful of counts. The chain couples TRBV6-5 to TRBJ2-3, with D possibly matching TRBD1 (5 bases). Between the trimmed V and J ends, which lost 4 bases and 2 bases, there was a span of 16 bases. CDR3 length: 16 amino acids. Per germline, CDR1 MNHEY and CDR2 SVGAGI. The CDR3 region is CASSWSPAGATDTQYF. The CDR3 DNA follows: TGTGCCAGCAGTTGGTCTCCTGCTGGGGCCACAGATACGCAGTATTTT.

The chain links TRBV7-8 to TRBJ1-1, with 8 bases matching TRBD1. The CDR3 covers 15 residues. V trimming: 1 base; J trimming: 8 bases; junction bases outside the gene matches: 9. Germline V gene sequence: CDR1 SGHVS, CDR2 FQNEAQ. CDR3 DNA sequence: TGTGCCAGCAGCTTAGGACAGGGGAGGGAAGGCGAAGCTTTCTTT. Its protein is CASSLGQGREGEAFF.

V usage is TRBV29-1 and J usage is TRBJ1-2; D might be TRBD1 (5 bases). Germline V gene sequence: CDR1 SQVTM, CDR2 ANQGSEA. V was cut by 7 bases and J by 0 bases, with 12 bases left in between. The CDR3 contains 13 residues. In DNA, the CDR3 is TGCAGCGCTATACAGGCTTCTAACTATGGCTACACCTTC. This sequence encodes CSAIQASNYGYTF.

V usage is TRBV11-2 and J usage is TRBJ2-2; D remains ambiguous. The CDR3 is 14 amino acids. Trimming shortened V by 4 bases and J by 2 bases, and 8 bases separated the two germline ends. CDR1 and CDR2 from the germline V gene are SGHAT and FQNNGV. CDR3 sequence (DNA): TGTGCCAGCAGCTCGACACTTAACACCGGGGAGCTGTTTTTT. Protein: CASSSTLNTGELFF.

The rearrangement joins TRBV5-1 to TRBJ2-2; tentatively, D is TRBD2 (6 bases). The V gene's germline CDR1 is SGHRS and CDR2 YFSETQ. The CDR3 is made up of 15 amino acids. V was cut by 7 bases and J by 5 bases, with 18 bases left in between. Here the CDR3 DNA reads TGCGCCAGCCGCTGGGGAAACCGGGGGACCGGGGAGCTGTTTTTT. It codes for CASRWGNRGTGELFF.

This sequence joins TRBV27 and TRBJ1-4; no clear D gene. This CDR3 region has 15 residues. V gave up 8 bases and J gave up 7 bases, with 20 bases separating them. Looked up from germline, CDR1 is MNHEY and CDR2 is SMNVEV (reference sequence). In nucleotides, the CDR3 is TGTGCCAGCGCCCCGTATTGGGGAGGTAGTGAAAAACTGTTTTTT. Its protein product is CASAPYWGGSEKLFF.

The chain uses TRBV10-3 and TRBJ2-1; D is possibly TRBD1 or TRBD2 (5 bases each). Germline V gene data show CDR1 as ENHRY and CDR2 as SYGVKD. Deletions cut 6 bases from V and 5 bases from J, with 14 bases between. The CDR3 has 14 amino acids. The CDR3 reads CAIRPPGPNNEQFF. The CDR3 nucleotides are TGTGCCATCAGGCCCCCGGGACCCAACAATGAGCAGTTCTTC.

The chain couples TRBV2 to TRBJ1-5, with D possibly being TRBD1 (6 bases). Germline loops: CDR1 SNHLY, CDR2 FYNNEI. This CDR3 has 14 residues. The V end was cut by 1 base, the J end by 2 bases, with 6 bases between. CDR3: CASSEDRGNQPQHF. The CDR3, as DNA: TGTGCCAGCAGTGAAGACAGGGGCAATCAGCCCCAGCATTTT.

V and J are TRBV5-5 and TRBJ2-5; 8 bases line up with TRBD1. Germline V lookup: CDR1 SGHKS, CDR2 YYEKEE (reference sequence). V lost 4 bases and J lost 5; bases outside the gene matches: 13. CDR3 length equals 16 residues. CDR3 DNA: TGTGCCAGCAGCGGATCTGATCGGGACAGGAGGGAGACCCAGTACTTC. It yields the protein CASSGSDRDRRETQYF.

V usage is TRBV30 and J usage is TRBJ1-1; D ambiguous. This CDR3 contains 11 residues. The V end lost 4 bases, the J end lost 4 bases, and 7 bases lay between the germline ends. The germline V gene has CDR1 GTSNPN and CDR2 SVGIG (reference sequence). As DNA, the CDR3 is TGTGCCTGGACCCGCGCCACTGAAGCTTTCTTT. Encoded protein: CAWTRATEAFF. The variable domain in full, completed from reference TRBV30 and TRBJ1-1, reads SQTIHQWPATLVQPVGSPLSLECTVEGTSNPNLYWYRQAAGRGLQLLFYSVGIGQISSEVPQNLSASRPQDRQFILSSKKLLLSDSGFYLCAWTRATEAFFGQGTRLTVV.

The chain uses TRBV6-1 and TRBJ2-7; D gene ambiguous. The CDR3 contains 14 residues. V was pared by 1 base and J by 0 bases, with 7 bases between. Germline CDR1 reads MNHNS; CDR2 reads SASEGT. The CDR3 here is CASSEVAVSYEQYF. Here the CDR3 DNA reads TGTGCCAGCAGTGAAGTAGCAGTCTCCTACGAGCAGTACTTC.

The chain carries TRBV2 and TRBJ1-6; D might be TRBD1 (6 bases). The ends were cut back, 0 bases at V and 8 bases at J, with 11 bases in the middle. CDR1 is SNHLY, CDR2 FYNNEI, per germline. The CDR3 has 15 residues. The CDR3 sequence is CASSEARNRDSPLHF. CDR3 coding DNA: TGTGCCAGCAGTGAAGCGCGAAACAGGGATTCACCCCTCCACTTT. The full variable domain, completed using reference TRBV2 and TRBJ1-6, is EPEVTQTPSHQVTQMGQEVILRCVPISNHLYFYWYRQILGQKVEFLVSFYNNEISEKSEIFDDQFSVERPDGSNFTLKIRSTKLEDSAMYFCASSEARNRDSPLHFGNGTRLTVT.

This clone appeared a few times. This chain joins TRBV28 and TRBJ1-5; TRBD1 is a possible D gene (5 bases). Per the germline V gene, CDR1 is MDHEN and CDR2 is SYDVKM. The length of the CDR3 is 15 residues. V was cut by 0 bases and J by 3 bases, with 9 bases left in between. The CDR3, as DNA: TGTGCCAGCAGTTTATGGGGGCGGGACAATCAGCCCCAGCATTTT. It translates to CASSLWGRDNQPQHF. The complete variable domain, with remaining parts taken from reference TRBV28 and TRBJ1-5, reads DVKVTQSSRYLVKRTGEKVFLECVQDMDHENMFWYRQDPGLGLRLIYFSYDVKMKEKGDIPEGYSVSREKKERFSLILESASTNQTSMYLCASSLWGRDNQPQHFGDGTRLSIL.

This sequence joins TRBV11-2 and TRBJ1-6; no definite D call. The CDR3 has 15 residues. Germline-derived CDR1 and CDR2 are SGHAT and FQNNGV. Trimming took off 1 base at V and 10 bases at J, with 14 bases between the two ends. The CDR3 DNA follows: TGTGCCAGCAGCTTAGGTTCCGGGAACCGCTCACCCCTCCACTTT. It yields the protein CASSLGSGNRSPLHF.

The rearrangement links TRBV5-1 to TRBJ2-2; D ambiguous. CDR3 length: 13 amino acids. Trimming removed 4 bases from V and 7 bases from J, with 11 bases in between. Germline values: CDR1 SGHRS, CDR2 YFSETQ. The CDR3 protein is CASSRIIGGELFF. The CDR3 DNA is TGCGCCAGCAGCAGAATAATCGGCGGGGAGCTGTTTTTT.

The rearrangement uses TRBV7-3 and TRBJ2-7, with D perhaps TRBD2 (5 bases). V lost 5 bases to trimming and J lost 7 bases, with 9 bases between them. CDR3 size: 11 residues. Germline loops: CDR1 SGHTA, CDR2 FQGTGA. The DNA of the CDR3 is TGTGCCAGCAGCGCCGGAGGAGAGCAGTACTTC. It yields the protein CASSAGGEQYF.

J is TRBJ1-2 and V is TRBV29-1, with D unclear. Germline V gene lookup returns CDR1 SQVTM and CDR2 ANQGSEA. Trimming left V 6 bases short and J 4 bases short, with 15 bases between. This CDR3 comprises 13 residues. CDR3 sequence reads: CSVPTPAGYGYTF. The CDR3 region has the DNA TGCAGCGTCCCCACCCCCGCAGGCTATGGCTACACCTTC. Filled out from reference TRBV29-1 and TRBJ1-2, the complete variable domain reads SAVISQKPSRDICQRGTSLTIQCQVDSQVTMMFWYRQQPGQSLTLIATANQGSEATYESGFVIDKFPISRPNLTFSTLTVSNMSPEDSSIYLCSVPTPAGYGYTFGSGTRLTVV.

The chain links TRBV28 to TRBJ2-7; D remains ambiguous. Trimming stripped 7 bases from V and 2 bases from J, with 12 bases between. The germline CDR1 and CDR2 sequences are MDHEN and SYDVKM. The CDR3 has 13 amino acids. The CDR3 sequence is CASTGPYTYEQYF. The DNA of the CDR3 is TGTGCCAGCACCGGGCCATACACCTACGAGCAGTACTTC.